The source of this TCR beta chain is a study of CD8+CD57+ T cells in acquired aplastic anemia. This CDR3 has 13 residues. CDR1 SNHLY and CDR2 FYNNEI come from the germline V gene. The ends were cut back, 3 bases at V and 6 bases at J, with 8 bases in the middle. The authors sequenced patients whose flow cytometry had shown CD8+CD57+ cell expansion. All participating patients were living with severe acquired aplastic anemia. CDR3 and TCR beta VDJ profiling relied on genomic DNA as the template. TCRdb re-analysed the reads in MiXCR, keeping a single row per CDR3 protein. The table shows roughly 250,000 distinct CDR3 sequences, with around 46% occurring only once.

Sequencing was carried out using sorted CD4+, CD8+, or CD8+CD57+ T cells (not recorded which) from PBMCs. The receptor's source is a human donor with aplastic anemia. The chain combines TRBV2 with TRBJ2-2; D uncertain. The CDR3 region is CASSDWVAGELFF. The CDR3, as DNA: TGTGCCAGCAGTGATTGGGTCGCCGGGGAGCTGTTTTTT.